What follows describes a single T cell receptor beta chain. The antigen is not known. Just one base apart from a much larger clone, this may be a read error. This sample was included in a study of post-analysis software for immune sequencing data. Broader study findings: Normalized Chao1 diversity was significantly lower in multiple sclerosis patients than in controls. Among roughly 5 TRBV segments more frequent in patients than controls were TRBV5-6, TRBV5-1 and TRBV20-1.

Each TCR beta cDNA library carried unique molecular identifiers. TCRdb redid the calling of the PCR reads with MiXCR, one entry per CDR3 protein. The data hold approximately 360,000 distinct CDR3 sequences, with 30% to 45% observed a single time. The CDR3 has 15 amino acids. Germline CDR1 is SGHTA and CDR2 is FQGNSA. With V trimmed by 5 bases and J by 6 bases, 11 bases remained unmatched. The source material was blood. This clonotype was obtained from a girl aged 5-17 years with multiple sclerosis. This chain links TRBV7-2 with TRBJ1-2, with 8 nucleotides matching TRBD1. CDR3 sequence (DNA): TGTGCCAGCAGCCCGGACAGGGAGCCGGGGGATGGCTACACCTTC. Residues: CASSPDREPGDGYTF.